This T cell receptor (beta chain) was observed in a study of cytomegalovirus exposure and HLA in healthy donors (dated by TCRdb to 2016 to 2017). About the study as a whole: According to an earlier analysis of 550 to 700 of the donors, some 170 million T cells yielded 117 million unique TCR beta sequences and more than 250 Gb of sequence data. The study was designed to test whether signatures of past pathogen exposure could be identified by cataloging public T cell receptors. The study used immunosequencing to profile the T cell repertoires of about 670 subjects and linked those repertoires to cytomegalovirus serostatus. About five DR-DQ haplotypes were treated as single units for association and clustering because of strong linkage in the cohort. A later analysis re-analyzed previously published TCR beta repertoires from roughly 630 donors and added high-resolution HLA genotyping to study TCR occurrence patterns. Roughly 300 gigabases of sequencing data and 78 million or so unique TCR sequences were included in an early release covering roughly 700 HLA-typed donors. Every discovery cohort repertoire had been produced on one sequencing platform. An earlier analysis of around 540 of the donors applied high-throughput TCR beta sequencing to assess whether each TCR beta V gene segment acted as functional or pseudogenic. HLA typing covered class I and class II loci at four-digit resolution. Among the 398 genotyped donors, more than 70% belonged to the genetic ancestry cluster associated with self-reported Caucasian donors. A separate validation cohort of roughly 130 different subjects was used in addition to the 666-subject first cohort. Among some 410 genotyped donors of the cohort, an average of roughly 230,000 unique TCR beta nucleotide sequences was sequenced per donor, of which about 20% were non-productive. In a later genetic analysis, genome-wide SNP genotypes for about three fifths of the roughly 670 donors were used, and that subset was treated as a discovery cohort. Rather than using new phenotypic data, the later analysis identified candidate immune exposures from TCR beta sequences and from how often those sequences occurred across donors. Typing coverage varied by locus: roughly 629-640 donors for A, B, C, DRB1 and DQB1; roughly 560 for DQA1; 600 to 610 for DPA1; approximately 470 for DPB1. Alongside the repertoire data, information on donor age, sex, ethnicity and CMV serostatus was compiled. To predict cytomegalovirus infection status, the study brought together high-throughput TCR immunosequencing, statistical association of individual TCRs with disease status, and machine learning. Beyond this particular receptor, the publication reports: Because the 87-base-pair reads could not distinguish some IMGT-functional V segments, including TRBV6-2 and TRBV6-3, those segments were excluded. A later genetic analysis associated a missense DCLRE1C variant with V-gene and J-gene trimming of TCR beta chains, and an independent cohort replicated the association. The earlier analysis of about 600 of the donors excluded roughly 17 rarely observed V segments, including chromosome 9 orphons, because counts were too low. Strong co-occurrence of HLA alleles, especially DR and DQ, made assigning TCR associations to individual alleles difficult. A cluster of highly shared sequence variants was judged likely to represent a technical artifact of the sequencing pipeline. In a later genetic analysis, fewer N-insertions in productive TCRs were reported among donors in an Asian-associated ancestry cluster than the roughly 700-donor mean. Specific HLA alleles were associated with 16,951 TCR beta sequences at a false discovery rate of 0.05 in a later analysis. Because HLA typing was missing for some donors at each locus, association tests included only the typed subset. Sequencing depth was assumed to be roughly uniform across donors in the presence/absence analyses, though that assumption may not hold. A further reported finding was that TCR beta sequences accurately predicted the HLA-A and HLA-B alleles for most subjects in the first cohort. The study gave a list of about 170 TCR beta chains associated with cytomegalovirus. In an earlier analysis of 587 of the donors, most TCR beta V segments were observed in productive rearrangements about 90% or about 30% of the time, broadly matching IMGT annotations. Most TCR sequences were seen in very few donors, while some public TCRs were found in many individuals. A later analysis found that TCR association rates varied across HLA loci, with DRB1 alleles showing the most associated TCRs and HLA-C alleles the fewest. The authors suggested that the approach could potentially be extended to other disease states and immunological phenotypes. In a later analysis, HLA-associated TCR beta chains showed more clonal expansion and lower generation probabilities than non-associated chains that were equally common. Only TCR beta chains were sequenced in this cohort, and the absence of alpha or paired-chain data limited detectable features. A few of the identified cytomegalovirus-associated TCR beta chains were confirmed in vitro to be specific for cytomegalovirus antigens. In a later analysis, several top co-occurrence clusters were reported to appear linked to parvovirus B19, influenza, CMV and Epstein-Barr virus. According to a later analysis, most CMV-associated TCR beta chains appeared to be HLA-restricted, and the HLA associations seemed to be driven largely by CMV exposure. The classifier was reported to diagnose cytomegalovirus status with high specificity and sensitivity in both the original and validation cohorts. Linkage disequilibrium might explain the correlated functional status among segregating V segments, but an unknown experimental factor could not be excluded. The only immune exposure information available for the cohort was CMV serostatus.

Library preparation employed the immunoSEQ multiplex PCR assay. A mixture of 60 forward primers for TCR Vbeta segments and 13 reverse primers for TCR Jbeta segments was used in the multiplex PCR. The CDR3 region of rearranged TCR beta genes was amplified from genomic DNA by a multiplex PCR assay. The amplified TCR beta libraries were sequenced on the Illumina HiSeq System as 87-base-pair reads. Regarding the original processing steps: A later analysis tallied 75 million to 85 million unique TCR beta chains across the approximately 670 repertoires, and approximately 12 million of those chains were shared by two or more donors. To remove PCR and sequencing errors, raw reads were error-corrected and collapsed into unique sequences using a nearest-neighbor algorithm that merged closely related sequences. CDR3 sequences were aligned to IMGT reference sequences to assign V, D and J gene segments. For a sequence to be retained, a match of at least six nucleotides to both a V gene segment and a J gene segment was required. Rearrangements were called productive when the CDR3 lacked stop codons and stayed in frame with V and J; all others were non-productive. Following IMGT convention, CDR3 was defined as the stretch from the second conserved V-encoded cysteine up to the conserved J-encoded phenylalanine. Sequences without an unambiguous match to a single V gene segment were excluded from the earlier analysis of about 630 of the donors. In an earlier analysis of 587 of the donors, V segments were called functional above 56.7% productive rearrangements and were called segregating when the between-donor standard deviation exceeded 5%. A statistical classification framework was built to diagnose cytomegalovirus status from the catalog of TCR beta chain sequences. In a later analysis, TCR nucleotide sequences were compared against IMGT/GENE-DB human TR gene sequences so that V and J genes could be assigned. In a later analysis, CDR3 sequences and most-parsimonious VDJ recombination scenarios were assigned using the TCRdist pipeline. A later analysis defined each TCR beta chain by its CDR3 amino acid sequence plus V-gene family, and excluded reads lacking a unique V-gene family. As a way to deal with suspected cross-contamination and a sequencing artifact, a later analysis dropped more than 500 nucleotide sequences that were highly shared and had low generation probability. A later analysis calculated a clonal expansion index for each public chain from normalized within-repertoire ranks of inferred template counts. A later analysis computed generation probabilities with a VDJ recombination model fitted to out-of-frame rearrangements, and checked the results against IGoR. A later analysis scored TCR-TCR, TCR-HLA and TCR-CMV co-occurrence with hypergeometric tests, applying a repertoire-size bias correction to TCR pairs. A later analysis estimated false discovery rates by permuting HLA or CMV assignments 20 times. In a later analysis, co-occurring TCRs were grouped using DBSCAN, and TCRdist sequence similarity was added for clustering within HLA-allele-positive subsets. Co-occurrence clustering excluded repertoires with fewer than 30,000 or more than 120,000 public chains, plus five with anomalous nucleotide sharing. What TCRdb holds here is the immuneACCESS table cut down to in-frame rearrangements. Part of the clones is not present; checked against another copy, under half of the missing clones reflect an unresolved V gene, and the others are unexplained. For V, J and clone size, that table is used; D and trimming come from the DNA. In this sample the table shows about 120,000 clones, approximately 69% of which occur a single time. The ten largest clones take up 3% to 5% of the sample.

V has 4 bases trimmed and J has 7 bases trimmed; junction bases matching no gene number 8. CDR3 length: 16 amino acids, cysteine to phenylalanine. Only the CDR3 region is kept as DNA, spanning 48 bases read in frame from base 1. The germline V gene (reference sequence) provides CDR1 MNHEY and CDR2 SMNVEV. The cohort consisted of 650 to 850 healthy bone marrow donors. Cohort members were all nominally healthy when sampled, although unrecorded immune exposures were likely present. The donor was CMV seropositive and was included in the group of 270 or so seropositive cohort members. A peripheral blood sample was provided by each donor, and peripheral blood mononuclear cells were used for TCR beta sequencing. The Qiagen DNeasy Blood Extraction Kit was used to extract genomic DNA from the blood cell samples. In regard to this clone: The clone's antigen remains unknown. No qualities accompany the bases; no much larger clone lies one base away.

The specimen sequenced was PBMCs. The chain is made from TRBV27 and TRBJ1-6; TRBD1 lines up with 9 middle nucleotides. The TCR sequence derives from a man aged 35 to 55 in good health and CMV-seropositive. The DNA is TGTGCCAGCAGTTCCTACCAACAGGGGGCAAATTCACCCCTCCACTTT. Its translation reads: CASSSYQQGANSPLHF.